The present T cell receptor (beta chain) was sequenced within a study of blood T cell repertoires in COVID-19. As for the study in general: Collection of acute and convalescent COVID-19 samples took place in the United States, Italy and Spain.

Authors' data handling: Amplification of reference gene primers was used by the study to estimate nucleated cell counts. Sequenced by immunoSEQ multiplex PCR; TCRdb stores in-frame clones only, minus some. That table gives V, J and clone size, and the DNA gave D and trimming. The sample records about 350,000 clones, under 95% being singletons. The CDR3 contains 17 residues. Trimming pared 4 bases from V and 0 bases from J, leaving 20 bases between. Germline V gene data show CDR1 as SGHDT and CDR2 as YYEEEE. Sequenced material: peripheral blood. The chain is built from TRBV5-6 and TRBJ2-7, with a tentative D call TRBD1 (5 bases). This TCR derives from a woman in her late teens or twenties who had recovered from COVID-19. The CDR3 sequence: CASSVLRAGDSSYEQYV. As DNA, the CDR3 is TGTGCCAGCAGCGTACTCAGGGCAGGCGATAGCTCCTACGAGCAGTACGTC.